This entry features one T cell receptor (beta chain) sequence. Sequencing used immunoSEQ multiplex PCR; TCRdb keeps in-frame clones, though not all of them. The table records roughly 300,000 clones, roughly nine tenths of them present only once. The CDR3 is made up of 14 amino acids. The germline CDR1 and CDR2 sequences are SNHLY and FYNNEI. Trimming stripped 6 bases from V and 4 bases from J, with 13 bases between. This record belongs to a study of blood T cell repertoires in COVID-19. J is TRBJ1-3 and V is TRBV2; possibly TRBD1 for D (6 bases). The sample was peripheral blood. The receptor was isolated from a woman in her thirties with COVID-19, enrolled during active disease. Here the CDR3 reads CASRRGTTGNTIYF. CDR3 in DNA: TGTGCCAGCAGGCGGGGGACAACGGGAAACACCATATATTTT.